Only one count was recorded for the clone carrying this T cell receptor (beta chain). This entry is derived from a study of blood T cell repertoires in COVID-19. Overall study: The study drew acute and convalescent COVID-19 samples from the United States, Italy and Spain. T cells, B-cell-depleted T cells, or PBMCs supplied cDNA or gDNA.

Per the original methods: Amplified reference gene primers provided the basis for estimating nucleated cell counts. Measured with immunoSEQ multiplex PCR; TCRdb has only the in-frame clones, and not every one. The D gene and trimming were derived from the DNA, and the V and J assignments and clone size from that table. The data show under 200,000 clones, approximately 85% seen once. Germline lookup yields CDR1 LNHDA and CDR2 SQIVND (reference sequence). V was cut by 5 bases and J by 0 bases, with 10 bases left in between. The CDR3 sequence is 14 residues long. The receptor's source is a woman of 80 years or more with acute or convalescent COVID-19. This chain uses TRBV19 with TRBJ1-1; D perhaps matches TRBD1 (6 bases). Sequencing was performed on peripheral blood. This chain's CDR3 is CASSLDSLNTEAFF. CDR3 DNA sequence: TGTGCCAGTAGTCTGGACAGTTTGAACACTGAAGCTTTCTTT. Full variable domain (missing parts from reference TRBV19 and TRBJ1-1): DGGITQSPKYLFRKEGQNVTLSCEQNLNHDAMYWYRQDPGQGLRLIYYSQIVNDFQKGDIAEGYSVSREKKESFPLTVTSAQKNPTAFYLCASSLDSLNTEAFFGQGTRLTVV.